The rows below give T cell receptor beta chains drawn from one sample of a study of vaccination and CD4 T cells after COVID-19. No cognate antigen is known for these TCRs. One entry per CDR3 protein, called by TCRdb with MiXCR from the PCR reads. The repertoire holds more than 9,000 distinct CDR3 sequences, with over 45% as singletons. The sequencing sample was made of CD4+ T cells from blood, cultured in vitro. The receptors stem from a human donor who had recovered from COVID-19. The CDR3 runs from the conserved cysteine through the conserved F or W. Each record gives: V gene, clone size, J gene, D gene, CDR3 DNA, CDR3 protein. A D gene is named only where the DNA matches it firmly. Size is omitted from some rows. Given values are once, few, many or a class for expanded clones.

v_gene: TRBV20-1
abundance: NA
j_gene: TRBJ2-2
d_gene: NA
CDR3nt: TGCAGTGCTATGCGACGCGCCCCTGGGAGCACCGGGGAGCTGTTTTTT
CDR3aa: CSAMRRAPGSTGELFF

v_gene: TRBV7-8
abundance: NA
j_gene: TRBJ2-7
d_gene: TRBD2
CDR3nt: TGTGCCAGCAGCCCCGGGACTAGCGGGCACCTCTACGAGCAGTACTTC
CDR3aa: CASSPGTSGHLYEQYF

v_gene: TRBV20-1
abundance: NA
j_gene: TRBJ2-7
d_gene: TRBD1
CDR3nt: TGCAGTGCTTTACCGGGACAGGGGGCGAATCAACGTTCCTACGAGCAGTACTTC
CDR3aa: CSALPGQGANQRSYEQYF

v_gene: TRBV6-2/TRBV6-3
abundance: few
j_gene: TRBJ1-1
d_gene: NA
CDR3nt: TGTGCCAGCAGTTACGGGTTAGGGCAGTTTTACACTGAAGCTTTCTTT
CDR3aa: CASSYGLGQFYTEAFF

v_gene: TRBV6-1
abundance: NA
j_gene: TRBJ1-1
d_gene: NA
CDR3nt: TGTGCCAGCAGTGAAATTGGGGGGGGAGACACTGAAGCTTTCTTT
CDR3aa: CASSEIGGGDTEAFF

v_gene: TRBV9
abundance: NA
j_gene: TRBJ2-7
d_gene: NA
CDR3nt: TGTGCCAGCAGCGTAGGGCCAGATACCTACGAGCAGTACTTC
CDR3aa: CASSVGPDTYEQYF

v_gene: TRBV30
abundance: once
j_gene: TRBJ1-1
d_gene: NA
CDR3nt: TGTGCCTGGAGTTTCTCCCAGCTGGGACGGAAAAACACTGAAGCTTTCTTT
CDR3aa: CAWSFSQLGRKNTEAFF

v_gene: TRBV10-3
abundance: NA
j_gene: TRBJ1-2
d_gene: NA
CDR3nt: TGTGCCATCAGTCCCGGGACAAATTTTTACTATGGCTACACCTTC
CDR3aa: CAISPGTNFYYGYTF

v_gene: TRBV7-7
abundance: once
j_gene: TRBJ2-7
d_gene: TRBD1
CDR3nt: TGTGCTAGCAGCGATCCGCCCCAGGGGGCATCCTACGAGCAGTACTTC
CDR3aa: CASSDPPQGASYEQYF

v_gene: TRBV9
abundance: NA
j_gene: TRBJ1-6
d_gene: NA
CDR3nt: TGTGCCAGCAGCGTAGAAGGCAGGAGCTCCTATAATTCACCCCTCCACTTT
CDR3aa: CASSVEGRSSYNSPLHF

v_gene: TRBV19
abundance: NA
j_gene: TRBJ1-5
d_gene: TRBD1
CDR3nt: TGTGCCAGTAGTACCACAGGGGGCTTGCAGCCCCAGCATTTT
CDR3aa: CASSTTGGLQPQHF

v_gene: TRBV6-2/TRBV6-3
abundance: few
j_gene: TRBJ2-1
d_gene: NA
CDR3nt: TGTGCCAGCAGTTACTCCCAACGGACCAGCAATGAGCAGTTCTTC
CDR3aa: CASSYSQRTSNEQFF

v_gene: TRBV10-1
abundance: NA
j_gene: TRBJ1-1
d_gene: NA
CDR3nt: TGCGCCAGCAGTGAGTCCGGATCCGGAACAGGAGCTTTCTTT
CDR3aa: CASSESGSGTGAFF

v_gene: TRBV11-2
abundance: NA
j_gene: TRBJ2-1
d_gene: NA
CDR3nt: TGTGCCAGCAGCTTAGCGGGAACCCACAATGAGCAGTTCTTC
CDR3aa: CASSLAGTHNEQFF

v_gene: TRBV5-1
abundance: medium-sized
j_gene: TRBJ1-6
d_gene: NA
CDR3nt: TGCGCCAGCAGCTTGGTACCTGGGAAAGAATCACCCCTCCACTTT
CDR3aa: CASSLVPGKESPLHF

v_gene: TRBV20-1
abundance: NA
j_gene: TRBJ2-1
d_gene: TRBD2
CDR3nt: TGCAGTGCTATAAAAGCGGGAGCGGCGGATGAGCAGTTCTTC
CDR3aa: CSAIKAGAADEQFF

v_gene: TRBV27
abundance: NA
j_gene: TRBJ1-1
d_gene: TRBD1
CDR3nt: TGTGCCAGCAGTTTGAGGCGCGGGGCAGGGGGAGGGGACACTGAAGCTTTCTTT
CDR3aa: CASSLRRGAGGGDTEAFF

v_gene: TRBV15
abundance: NA
j_gene: TRBJ2-7
d_gene: TRBD2
CDR3nt: TGTGCCACCAGCAGACGGACTAGCGGGAGTCCCGAGCAGTACTTC
CDR3aa: CATSRRTSGSPEQYF

v_gene: TRBV25-1
abundance: NA
j_gene: TRBJ2-1
d_gene: TRBD1
CDR3nt: TGTGCCAGCAGTGTGACAGGGGGAATAAATGAGCAGTTCTTC
CDR3aa: CASSVTGGINEQFF

v_gene: TRBV12-3/TRBV12-4
abundance: once
j_gene: TRBJ1-1
d_gene: NA
CDR3nt: TGTGCCAGCAGTTTAAAAACTGCGGTGGCTTTCTTT
CDR3aa: CASSLKTAVAFF

v_gene: TRBV27
abundance: NA
j_gene: TRBJ1-1
d_gene: NA
CDR3nt: TGTGCCAGCCGCGGTGCCGGGACTGAAGCTTTCTTT
CDR3aa: CASRGAGTEAFF

v_gene: TRBV27
abundance: NA
j_gene: TRBJ1-5
d_gene: NA
CDR3nt: TGTGCCAGCAGTCAGGGGAGAAGCAATCAGCCCCAGCATTTT
CDR3aa: CASSQGRSNQPQHF

v_gene: TRBV6-1
abundance: NA
j_gene: TRBJ2-1
d_gene: TRBD2
CDR3nt: TGTGCCAGCAGTGCCCAAGCGGGAGGGGGGAATGAGCAGTTCTTC
CDR3aa: CASSAQAGGGNEQFF

v_gene: TRBV11-2
abundance: NA
j_gene: TRBJ2-5
d_gene: NA
CDR3nt: TGTGCCAGCAGCTTAGTAGGAGAGACCCAGTACTTC
CDR3aa: CASSLVGETQYF

v_gene: TRBV6-2/TRBV6-3
abundance: NA
j_gene: TRBJ2-7
d_gene: TRBD1
CDR3nt: TGTGCCAGCAGGCCCGGCGGGACAGGGGGCTCCTACGAGCAGTACTTC
CDR3aa: CASRPGGTGGSYEQYF